This T cell receptor (beta chain) came from a study of T cells after yellow fever vaccination (dated by TCRdb to the late 2010s). About the full investigation: The SMART-Seq v4 Ultra Low Input RNA kit was used to prepare libraries from fractions with low cell numbers. Bulk PBMC replicates and cell subsets were isolated from blood drawn at multiple timepoints before and after both primary and secondary immunization. The cohort comprised two healthy male donors, one aged 18 to 30 and one aged 30 to 40 years. To track T-cell clones before and after primary and booster YFV17D yellow fever vaccination, bulk TCR alpha and beta repertoires were sequenced longitudinally. What the study reported, not specific to this receptor: Computational filtering was required because FACS-sorted repertoires could contain abundant contaminating clonotypes from the bulk population. The study included only two donors, which limits how far the findings can be generalized. Compared with the primary T-cell response, the secondary T-cell response was faster but weaker, reaching its peak on day 5 rather than on day 15. Most clones expanded after primary vaccination (approximately 97% of CD4 and 88% of CD8) were re-detected after the booster, suggesting that broad memory maintenance occurred. A small fraction of clonotypes appeared in both the CD4 and CD8 compartments, likely as a result of convergent recombination.

Sequenced using an Illumina NovaSeq 6000. TCR cDNA was synthesized by 5'RACE template switching, through which a universal primer site and unique molecular identifiers were introduced. Priming of cDNA synthesis was performed from both the TCR alpha and TCR beta constant segments. Libraries were amplified in two PCR steps, with sample barcodes and sequencing adapters added in the second step. Sequencing of the libraries was done on either Illumina HiSeq 2500 (2x100 bp) or NovaSeq (2x150 bp). In the authors' own workflow: MIGEC handled demultiplexing of reads and collapsing into UMI consensus sequences, while MiXCR performed V(D)J alignment. Clonotypes responding to the vaccine were identified with edgeR on replicate PBMC samples, with the criteria of FDR below 0.01 and a log2 fold change above 5 up to day 15. Each bulk clonotype was labeled CD4 or CD8 based on which sequenced repertoire, CD4 or CD8, contained the clonotype at higher abundance. Using fastp at Q25 and MiXCR, TCRdb reprocessed the public reads and kept productive beta chains. Identical CDR3 proteins give one entry, which carries the most common genes and DNA. Here the V and J calls rest on TCRdb's processing, not on the authors' analysis. For this sample the table gives around 310,000 distinct CDR3 sequences, of which approximately 4% were detected only once. The top ten clonotypes cover 24% of the sample.

Points on this clonotype: Its antigen is currently not known. No qualities accompany the bases; no much larger clone lies one base away.

The treatment or condition label corresponds to: live attenuated yellow fever vaccine strain. Two biological replicates of bulk PBMCs were collected at each blood-draw timepoint. PBMCs were isolated from peripheral blood using a standard Ficoll-Paque protocol. TriZol was used to extract RNA from bulk PBMCs, CD4 and CD8 fractions, and dextramer-positive and dextramer-negative fractions. The receptor comes from a man aged 18 to 29 who received the YFV17D yellow fever vaccine. The sequencing used PBMCs, collected 5 days after the yellow fever booster vaccination.

The DNA reads TGCGCCAGCAGGTCAGGTCCCAATCAGCCCCAGCATTTT. Translated, this is CASRSGPNQPQHF. This receptor chain uses TRBV5-1 and TRBJ1-5; no D gene can be assigned with confidence. Via the germline V gene, CDR1 is SGHRS and CDR2 YFSETQ. Inclusive of the bounding cysteine and phenylalanine, the CDR3 is 13 residues long. Only the CDR3 DNA is retained, 39 bases long and in frame from the first base. V is pared back by 5 bases and J by 3 bases, with 9 bases lying between the germline termini.